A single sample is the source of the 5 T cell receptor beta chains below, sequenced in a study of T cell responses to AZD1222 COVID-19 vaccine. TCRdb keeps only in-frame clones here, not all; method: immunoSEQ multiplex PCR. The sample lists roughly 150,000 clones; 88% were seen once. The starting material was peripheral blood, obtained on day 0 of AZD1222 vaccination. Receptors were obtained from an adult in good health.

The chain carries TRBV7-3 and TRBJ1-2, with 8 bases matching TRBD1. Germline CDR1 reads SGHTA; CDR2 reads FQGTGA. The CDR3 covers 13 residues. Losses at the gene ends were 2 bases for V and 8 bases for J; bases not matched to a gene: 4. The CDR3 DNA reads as TGTGCCAGCAGCTTACAGGACAGGGTAGGCTACACCTTC. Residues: CASSLQDRVGYTF.

The CDR3 DNA is TGCAGCGCCCAGGACAGAATCAATCAGCCCCAGCATTTT. This sequence encodes CSAQDRINQPQHF. The chain has TRBV29-1 and TRBJ1-5; D might be TRBD1 (6 bases). CDR1 SQVTM and CDR2 ANQGSEA come from the germline V gene. The CDR3 length is 13 residues. The ends were cut back, 7 bases at V and 3 bases at J, with 13 bases in the middle.

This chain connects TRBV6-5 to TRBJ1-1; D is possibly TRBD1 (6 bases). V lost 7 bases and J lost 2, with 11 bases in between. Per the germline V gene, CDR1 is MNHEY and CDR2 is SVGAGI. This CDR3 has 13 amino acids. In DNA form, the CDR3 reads TGTGCCAGCAAATCGGGACAAAACACTGAAGCTTTCTTT. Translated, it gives CASKSGQNTEAFF.

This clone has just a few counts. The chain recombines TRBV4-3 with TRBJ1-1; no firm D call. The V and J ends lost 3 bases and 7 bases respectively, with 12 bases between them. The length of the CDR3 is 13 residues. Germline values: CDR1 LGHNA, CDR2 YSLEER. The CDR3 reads CASSHDRAREAFF. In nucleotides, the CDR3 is TGCGCCAGCAGCCATGACCGGGCTCGTGAAGCTTTCTTT.

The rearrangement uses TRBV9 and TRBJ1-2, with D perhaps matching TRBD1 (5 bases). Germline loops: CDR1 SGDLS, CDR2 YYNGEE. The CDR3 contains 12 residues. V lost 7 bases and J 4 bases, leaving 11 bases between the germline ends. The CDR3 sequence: CASADRAYGYTF. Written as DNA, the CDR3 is TGTGCCAGCGCAGACAGAGCCTATGGCTACACCTTC.